The 21 T cell receptor beta chains presented below share a single source sample, sequenced in a study of vaccination effects on CD4 cells after COVID-19 (dated by TCRdb to between 2022 and 2023). To identify antigen-specific CD4+ T cell clonotypes by their expansion, the ViraFEST assay first stimulated PBMC with viral peptide pools and then applied TCR sequencing. After around 10 days of culture, CD4+ T cells were isolated with the EasySep CD4+ T cell isolation kit. Two doses of either the BNT162b2 or the mRNA-1273 mRNA SARS-CoV-2 vaccine were administered to participants. No antigen has been identified for these receptors. Libraries were prepared through the immunoSEQ multiplex PCR assay. TCRdb obtained this table from immuneACCESS and retained in-frame rearrangements with V and J assigned. These tables miss some clones; where compared with another copy, unresolved V genes account for less than half of the shortfall, and the remainder is unexplained. The sample table lists under 30,000 clones, under 85% of them with a count of one. In total, the top ten clones hold about a sixth of the sample.

The sequencing here drew on CD4+ T cells from PBMCs cultured with HCoV-OC43 spike peptides, taken after COVID-19 vaccination. Sample cell subset or site, as interpreted from the label and publication: HCoV-OC43 spike overlapping peptide pool stimulation. The receptors were gathered from a human donor who received a COVID-19 vaccine.

The rearrangement uses TRBV10-3 and TRBJ1-5; unclear D gene. V was clipped by 4 bases and J by 4 bases, with 5 bases between them. CDR1 and CDR2 from the germline V gene are ENHRY and SYGVKD. This CDR3 contains 12 residues. In DNA, the CDR3 is TGTGCCATCAGTGGGATGAATCAGCCCCAGCATTTT. This codes for CAISGMNQPQHF.

The chain couples TRBV15 to TRBJ2-3, with D perhaps TRBD2 (6 bases). V was pared by 5 bases and J by 2 bases, with 11 bases between. This CDR3 has 14 amino acids. From germline, CDR1 is LNHNV and CDR2 YYDKDF (reference sequence). The CDR3 DNA follows: TGTGCCACCAGCCTACCGGGGGACACAGATACGCAGTATTTT. This translates into CATSLPGDTDTQYF.

The rearrangement links TRBV3-1 (or the pseudogene TRBV3-2) to TRBJ1-2; TRBD1 might be the D (5 bases). This CDR3 is built from 13 residues. Germline lookup yields CDR1 LGHDT and CDR2 YNNKEL (reference sequence). V lost 6 bases, J lost 8 bases, and 16 bases lay in between. The CDR3 DNA follows: TGTGCCAGCAGAAGGGACGGCGGCCGGGGCTACACCTTC. This codes for CASRRDGGRGYTF.

This chain uses TRBV2 with TRBJ2-3, with 9 bases lining up with TRBD2. The ends lost 7 bases at V and 5 bases at J; junction bases unmatched: 7. The CDR3 spans 14 residues. CDR1 and CDR2 from the germline V gene are SNHLY and FYNNEI. CDR3 residues: CASTDLAGQDTQYF. CDR3 nucleotide sequence: TGTGCCAGCACGGACCTAGCGGGACAAGATACGCAGTATTTT.

The chain carries TRBV29-1 and TRBJ2-7; D is perhaps TRBD2 (7 bases). CDR1 is SQVTM and CDR2 is ANQGSEA in the germline V gene. The CDR3 spans 12 residues. The V and J ends lost 3 bases and 6 bases respectively, with 12 bases between them. CDR3 sequence (DNA): TGCAGCGTTGACGGGGGGCAGGCCGAGCAGTACTTC. Amino acid sequence: CSVDGGQAEQYF.

This chain connects TRBV27 to TRBJ1-6, with D perhaps matching TRBD1 (5 bases). Germline lookup yields CDR1 MNHEY and CDR2 SMNVEV (reference sequence). V dropped 5 bases and J dropped 0 bases, with 14 bases sitting between them. The CDR3 contains 17 residues. As DNA, the CDR3 is TGTGCCAGCAGTGACCCGGGACCGAGCTCCTATAATTCACCCCTCCACTTT. Protein sequence: CASSDPGPSSYNSPLHF.

CDR3 protein: CASSYRTRGSEKLFF. DNA of the CDR3: TGTGCCAGCAGTTATCGCACGCGGGGTAGTGAAAAACTGTTTTTT. This chain uses TRBV6-5 with TRBJ1-4, with D hard to call. The V gene's germline CDR1 is MNHEY and CDR2 SVGAGI. The germline V and J ends were trimmed by 3 bases and 7 bases, with 15 bases remaining between them. This CDR3 has 15 amino acids.

This clone has more than one count but fewer than ten. The chain links TRBV18 to TRBJ1-1; D unresolved. Trimming removed 2 bases at V and 4 bases at J, with 8 bases between. The CDR3 totals 13 residues. Germline V gene lookup returns CDR1 KGHSH and CDR2 LQKENI. CDR3 amino acids: CASSPGEGTEAFF. In DNA, the CDR3 is TGTGCCAGCTCACCAGGGGAAGGCACTGAAGCTTTCTTT.

V usage is TRBV5-6 and J usage is TRBJ2-7; TRBD1 is a possible D gene (6 bases). Trimming removed 5 bases from V and 2 bases from J, with 17 bases in between. Germline V lookup: CDR1 SGHDT, CDR2 YYEEEE. The CDR3 length is 15 residues. The CDR3 region is CASRINQGIPYEQYF. CDR3 bases: TGTGCCAGCAGAATCAATCAGGGGATCCCCTACGAGCAGTACTTC.

The rearrangement links TRBV24-1 to TRBJ1-1; 10 bases are shared with TRBD1. The CDR3 has 15 amino acids. Germline-derived CDR1 and CDR2 are KGHDR and SFDVKD. J was trimmed by 0 bases and V by 7 bases; bases with no gene match: 4. The DNA of the CDR3 is TGTGCCACCAGGGGACAGGGGTGTATGAACACTGAAGCTTTCTTT. Translated: CATRGQGCMNTEAFF.

The V and J genes are TRBV7-6 and TRBJ2-3; no definite D call. This CDR3 has 13 residues. With 2 bases removed from V and 7 bases from J, the gap between germline ends came to 10 bases. The germline CDR1 and CDR2 sequences are SGHVS and FNYEAQ. CDR3 protein: CASSLSSDNTQYF. The CDR3 DNA reads as TGTGCCAGCAGCTTATCCTCGGATAATACGCAGTATTTT.

This chain uses TRBV18 with TRBJ2-3, with unresolved D. This CDR3 has 15 residues. V gave up 5 bases and J gave up 6 bases, with 18 bases separating them. Germline V gene lookup returns CDR1 KGHSH and CDR2 LQKENI. This CDR3 reads CASSVNSPDRDTQYF. Written as DNA, the CDR3 is TGTGCCAGCTCAGTCAACAGTCCCGATAGGGATACGCAGTATTTT.

The chain has TRBV7-9 and TRBJ1-2; a weak D match, TRBD1 (6 bases). The CDR3 extends over 16 amino acids. From germline, CDR1 is SEHNR and CDR2 FQNEAQ (reference sequence). The V and J ends lost 3 bases and 4 bases respectively, with 18 bases between them. The DNA of the CDR3 is TGTGCCAGCAGCTTCCCCCCACAGGGCGGTGCCTATGGCTACACCTTC. Its protein is CASSFPPQGGAYGYTF.

The chain links TRBV7-2 to TRBJ2-5; D is unclear. V lost 3 bases and J lost 5, with 13 bases in between. The CDR3 contains 14 residues. Germline CDR1 SGHTA, CDR2 FQGNSA. CDR3 DNA: TGTGCCAGCAGCTTCAGGCCGGGTGGTGAGACCCAGTACTTC. This gives the protein CASSFRPGGETQYF.

The V call is TRBV25-1, the J call TRBJ2-7; the D call may be TRBD1 or TRBD2 (6 bases each). V shed 6 bases and J shed 6 bases, with 21 bases lying between them. CDR3 size: 15 residues. Germline CDR1 and CDR2: MGHDK and SYGVNS. The CDR3 protein is CASSSDGGTELEQYF. CDR3 sequence (DNA): TGTGCCAGCAGCTCGGACGGGGGCACGGAGCTCGAGCAGTACTTC.

The rearrangement uses TRBV9 and TRBJ1-4; D is perhaps TRBD1 (6 bases). Germline lookup yields CDR1 SGDLS and CDR2 YYNGEE. This CDR3 comprises 14 residues. V was trimmed by 2 bases and J by 5 bases, leaving 10 bases between them. In DNA form, the CDR3 reads TGTGCCAGCAGCGTCAGGGGATCGAATGAAAAACTGTTTTTT. Residues: CASSVRGSNEKLFF.

This chain uses TRBV4-2 with TRBJ2-4; D may be TRBD2 (5 bases). The V end lost 0 bases, the J end lost 1 base, and 16 bases lay between the germline ends. Germline loops: CDR1 LGHNA, CDR2 YNFKEQ. This CDR3 is 18 amino acids long. CDR3 residues: CASSQEVRLRVAKNIQYF. The CDR3 DNA follows: TGTGCCAGCAGCCAAGAGGTGCGACTGAGGGTCGCCAAAAACATTCAGTACTTC.

V gene TRBV5-3 combines with J gene TRBJ2-2; either TRBD1 or TRBD2 may fit D (5 bases each). TRBV5-3 is annotated as an ORF whose role is uncertain. There are 15 residues in the CDR3. V lost 5 bases to trimming and J lost 3 bases, with 14 bases between them. In DNA, the CDR3 is TGTGCCAGAAGACCACGTCTGGGGGACACCGGGGAGCTGTTTTTT. Protein sequence: CARRPRLGDTGELFF.

The V and J genes are TRBV6-4 and TRBJ2-3; 11 nucleotides match TRBD1. This CDR3 has 15 residues. V trimming: 4 bases; J trimming: 3 bases; junction bases outside the gene matches: 3. From germline, CDR1 is MRHNA and CDR2 SNTAGT. CDR3 in DNA: TGTGCCAGCAGTGGAGGACAGGGGGCTACAGATACGCAGTATTTT. Translation gives CASSGGQGATDTQYF.

The chain links TRBV6-1 to TRBJ2-5; D remains unclear. V was shortened by 2 bases and J by 1 base, with 11 bases between the two germline ends. CDR1 and CDR2 from the germline V gene are MNHNS and SASEGT. The CDR3 totals 15 residues. CDR3 sequence (DNA): TGTGCCAGCAGTGAATCGGTGGGCGTCCAAGAGACCCAGTACTTC. It yields the protein CASSESVGVQETQYF.

This clone was counted a single time. This rearrangement joins TRBV7-2 to TRBJ2-4, with D unclear. The length of the CDR3 is 16 residues. Germline CDR1 is SGHTA and CDR2 is FQGNSA. V dropped 5 bases and J dropped 0 bases, with 14 bases sitting between them. CDR3 residues: CASSPARSLAKNIQYF. DNA of the CDR3: TGTGCCAGCAGCCCTGCCCGGTCACTAGCCAAAAACATTCAGTACTTC.